This is a list of T cell receptor beta chains from one sample in a study of cytomegalovirus exposure and HLA in healthy donors. Clones were read by immunoSEQ multiplex PCR, and TCRdb kept only the in-frame ones, dropping some. Of 150,000 to 200,000 clones in the sample, roughly four fifths are singletons; the top ten hold approximately 8%. The sequenced sample consisted of PBMCs. All receptors come from a male donor in good health and CMV-seropositive. Both conserved end residues are part of each CDR3. Each record gives: clone size, J gene, D gene, V gene, CDR3 DNA, CDR3 protein. A D gene is named only where the DNA matches it firmly. Some rows have no size entry. The others give once, few or many, or a class for an expanded clone.

clone_size: few; j_call: TRBJ1-2; d_call: .; v_call: TRBV6-6; cdr3_nt: TGTGCCAGCAGTTATGAGATCTATGGCTACACCTTC; cdr3_aa: CASSYEIYGYTF
clone_size: .; j_call: TRBJ1-1; d_call: .; v_call: TRBV5-1; cdr3_nt: TGCGCCAGCAGCCCAAGACAGCAACTCATGAACACTGAAGCTTTCTTT; cdr3_aa: CASSPRQQLMNTEAFF
clone_size: .; j_call: TRBJ2-1; d_call: TRBD2; v_call: TRBV11-2; cdr3_nt: TGTGCCAGCAGCCGTAGCGGGAGGGCCTACAATGAGCAGTTCTTC; cdr3_aa: CASSRSGRAYNEQFF
clone_size: .; j_call: TRBJ2-5; d_call: .; v_call: TRBV7-9; cdr3_nt: TGTGCCAGCAGCTTAGCGGTGCAGGGTGGACAAGAGACCCAGTACTTC; cdr3_aa: CASSLAVQGGQETQYF
clone_size: .; j_call: TRBJ2-7; d_call: .; v_call: TRBV27; cdr3_nt: TGTGCCAGCAGTTTGCCCAGCTACGAGCAGTACTTC; cdr3_aa: CASSLPSYEQYF
clone_size: .; j_call: TRBJ1-5; d_call: .; v_call: TRBV18; cdr3_nt: TGTGCCAGCTCACCGGGGGGGTTCGATCAGCCCCAGCATTTT; cdr3_aa: CASSPGGFDQPQHF
clone_size: .; j_call: TRBJ1-2; d_call: TRBD1; v_call: TRBV5-4; cdr3_nt: TGTGCCAGCAGCTCCCCCTTACAGGGGGCCGGTGGCTACACCTTC; cdr3_aa: CASSSPLQGAGGYTF
clone_size: once; j_call: TRBJ1-1; d_call: TRBD1; v_call: TRBV28; cdr3_nt: TGTGCCAGCACCCCCGGGACAGGGATCACTGAAGCTTTCTTT; cdr3_aa: CASTPGTGITEAFF
clone_size: .; j_call: TRBJ1-5; d_call: .; v_call: TRBV12-1; cdr3_nt: TGTGCCAGCAGCTCGAAGCCCTTTAATCAGCCCCAGCATTTT; cdr3_aa: CASSSKPFNQPQHF
clone_size: few; j_call: TRBJ2-5; d_call: .; v_call: TRBV27; cdr3_nt: TGTGCCAGCAGTTTGAACAGGTTTGAGGAGCAGTACTTC; cdr3_aa: CASSLNRFEEQYF
clone_size: many; j_call: TRBJ1-1; d_call: TRBD1; v_call: TRBV27; cdr3_nt: TGTGCCACCCCCCTACTCCGGGACAGCACTGAAGCTTTCTTT; cdr3_aa: CATPLLRDSTEAFF
clone_size: .; j_call: TRBJ1-3; d_call: .; v_call: TRBV2; cdr3_nt: TGTGCCAGCAGTTCGGACAGAGTCTCTGGAAACACCATATATTTT; cdr3_aa: CASSSDRVSGNTIYF
clone_size: .; j_call: TRBJ2-1; d_call: .; v_call: TRBV27; cdr3_nt: TGTGCCAGCAGTTTCCAGGGGCCCGATTACAATGAGCAGTTCTTC; cdr3_aa: CASSFQGPDYNEQFF
clone_size: once; j_call: TRBJ1-4; d_call: TRBD1; v_call: TRBV30; cdr3_nt: TGTGCCTTAGGGGGACAGGGGGGAAAACTGTTTTTT; cdr3_aa: CALGGQGGKLFF
clone_size: .; j_call: TRBJ2-3; d_call: TRBD2; v_call: TRBV7-8; cdr3_nt: TGTGCCAGCAGCCTCCGAGCCGGGGGAGGGAGCACAGATACGCAGTATTTT; cdr3_aa: CASSLRAGGGSTDTQYF
clone_size: .; j_call: TRBJ1-1; d_call: .; v_call: TRBV28; cdr3_nt: TGTGCCACTCAACAGGGGAACACTGAAGCTTTCTTT; cdr3_aa: CATQQGNTEAFF
clone_size: .; j_call: TRBJ1-1; d_call: .; v_call: TRBV2; cdr3_nt: TGTGCCAGCAGTGCCGACAGGTTGAACACTGAAGCTTTCTTT; cdr3_aa: CASSADRLNTEAFF
clone_size: few; j_call: TRBJ1-3; d_call: .; v_call: TRBV25-1; cdr3_nt: TGTGCCAGCAGTGAGAGCGGTAGCGGGGGGGCGTTTGGAAACACCATATATTTT; cdr3_aa: CASSESGSGGAFGNTIYF
clone_size: .; j_call: TRBJ2-2; d_call: .; v_call: TRBV5-6; cdr3_nt: TGTGCCAGCAGCTGGGGGGTAGAGCTGTTTTTT; cdr3_aa: CASSWGVELFF
clone_size: .; j_call: TRBJ2-3; d_call: .; v_call: TRBV10-1; cdr3_nt: TGCGCCAGCGGCGCAGGGGCAGATACGCAGTATTTT; cdr3_aa: CASGAGADTQYF
clone_size: .; j_call: TRBJ1-2; d_call: TRBD1; v_call: TRBV19; cdr3_nt: TGTGCCAGTAGTAGGACAGGGGGCGCGTATGGCTACACCTTC; cdr3_aa: CASSRTGGAYGYTF
clone_size: .; j_call: TRBJ2-3; d_call: .; v_call: TRBV7-2; cdr3_nt: TGTGCCAGCAGCTTCACCAGGGTTGGAGATACGCAGTATTTT; cdr3_aa: CASSFTRVGDTQYF
clone_size: .; j_call: TRBJ1-6; d_call: TRBD1; v_call: TRBV19; cdr3_nt: TGTGCCAGTAGTAGGGGACAGGGGATTTCACCCCTCCACTTT; cdr3_aa: CASSRGQGISPLHF
clone_size: .; j_call: TRBJ2-7; d_call: TRBD1; v_call: TRBV9; cdr3_nt: TGTGCCAGCAGCGCGACAGGGGGCCGGTCGGCCGAGCAGTACTTC; cdr3_aa: CASSATGGRSAEQYF
clone_size: .; j_call: TRBJ2-7; d_call: TRBD2; v_call: TRBV28; cdr3_nt: TGTGCCAGCGGAAGGGCTAGCGGCTCCTACGAGCAGTACTTC; cdr3_aa: CASGRASGSYEQYF
clone_size: few; j_call: TRBJ2-7; d_call: .; v_call: TRBV28; cdr3_nt: TGTGCCAGCAGCCTCAGGGAAGGTAAGTACTTC; cdr3_aa: CASSLREGKYF
clone_size: .; j_call: TRBJ1-5; d_call: .; v_call: TRBV30; cdr3_nt: TGTGCCTTTTCGACAAATAGCAATCAGCCCCAGCATTTT; cdr3_aa: CAFSTNSNQPQHF
clone_size: .; j_call: TRBJ2-1; d_call: .; v_call: TRBV21-1; cdr3_nt: TGTGCCAGCAGCAAAGCGTGGGGGTCAGCGGGAGCCTACAATGAGCAGTTCTTC; cdr3_aa: CASSKAWGSAGAYNEQFF
clone_size: .; j_call: TRBJ2-3; d_call: TRBD2; v_call: TRBV18; cdr3_nt: TGTGCCAGCTCACCAGGCCTAGCGGGCCAGGAAAATACGCAGTATTTT; cdr3_aa: CASSPGLAGQENTQYF
clone_size: .; j_call: TRBJ1-1; d_call: .; v_call: TRBV28; cdr3_nt: TGTGCCAGCAGTCCTACTCGGGTGAACACTGAAGCTTTCTTT; cdr3_aa: CASSPTRVNTEAFF
clone_size: .; j_call: TRBJ2-5; d_call: .; v_call: TRBV9; cdr3_nt: TGTGCCAGCAGCGTGGCGGGGAAAGAGACCCAGTACTTC; cdr3_aa: CASSVAGKETQYF
clone_size: .; j_call: TRBJ1-2; d_call: .; v_call: TRBV18; cdr3_nt: TGTGCCAGCTCACCACCAGGGACATACGCGGGCTACACCTTC; cdr3_aa: CASSPPGTYAGYTF
clone_size: .; j_call: TRBJ2-7; d_call: TRBD2; v_call: TRBV30; cdr3_nt: TGTGCCTGGGGGATAGCGGGGGTCTACGAGCAGTACTTC; cdr3_aa: CAWGIAGVYEQYF
clone_size: .; j_call: TRBJ1-2; d_call: .; v_call: TRBV4-3; cdr3_nt: TGCGCCAGCAGCCAAGATCTCCGCAGTAACTATGGCTACACCTTC; cdr3_aa: CASSQDLRSNYGYTF
clone_size: .; j_call: TRBJ2-1; d_call: TRBD2; v_call: TRBV9; cdr3_nt: TGTGCCAGCAGCCTAGCGGACTCGAGCTCCTACAATGAGCAGTTCTTC; cdr3_aa: CASSLADSSSYNEQFF
clone_size: .; j_call: TRBJ1-5; d_call: .; v_call: TRBV20-1; cdr3_nt: TGCAGTCCCTCTAGCAATCAGCCCCAGCATTTT; cdr3_aa: CSPSSNQPQHF
clone_size: .; j_call: TRBJ1-1; d_call: TRBD1; v_call: TRBV5-1; cdr3_nt: TGCGCCAGCAGCTTCTCGGACAGGGACGAAGCTTTCTTT; cdr3_aa: CASSFSDRDEAFF
clone_size: .; j_call: TRBJ1-5; d_call: .; v_call: TRBV18; cdr3_nt: TGTGCCAGCTCACCCCCCGGGGGTAACAATCAGCCCCAGCATTTT; cdr3_aa: CASSPPGGNNQPQHF
clone_size: .; j_call: TRBJ1-2; d_call: .; v_call: TRBV11-2; cdr3_nt: TGTGCCAGCAGCTTAGGTAGTTCAGGGGCGCACGTGGGCTACACCTTC; cdr3_aa: CASSLGSSGAHVGYTF
clone_size: .; j_call: TRBJ1-2; d_call: TRBD1; v_call: TRBV5-4; cdr3_nt: TGTGCCAGCAGTGACAGGGGGGGCGCTTTGGGGAGCTATGGCTACACCTTC; cdr3_aa: CASSDRGGALGSYGYTF
clone_size: few; j_call: TRBJ1-1; d_call: .; v_call: TRBV4-3; cdr3_nt: TGCGCCAGCAGCCAGCGATCGGGGGGATCGAGGGCTGAAGCTTTCTTT; cdr3_aa: CASSQRSGGSRAEAFF
clone_size: few; j_call: TRBJ2-1; d_call: TRBD1; v_call: TRBV27; cdr3_nt: TGTGCCAGCAGTTTATTTGTGGGACAGGGACTCAATGAGCAGTTCTTC; cdr3_aa: CASSLFVGQGLNEQFF
clone_size: .; j_call: TRBJ1-1; d_call: .; v_call: TRBV19; cdr3_nt: TGTGCCAGTAGCCGTCAGGGGTCGGCTGAAGCTTTCTTT; cdr3_aa: CASSRQGSAEAFF
clone_size: .; j_call: TRBJ1-5; d_call: .; v_call: TRBV5-4; cdr3_nt: TGTGCCAGCAGCTTGGAACGGGGGAGAGGTCAGCCCCAGCATTTT; cdr3_aa: CASSLERGRGQPQHF
clone_size: .; j_call: TRBJ2-2; d_call: .; v_call: TRBV18; cdr3_nt: TGTGCCAGCTCACCAGAAGATCTGGGGGCTGGCGGGGAGCTGTTTTTT; cdr3_aa: CASSPEDLGAGGELFF